This TCR beta chain was captured by sequencing in a study of cytomegalovirus exposure and HLA in healthy donors. Both 60 Vbeta primers and 13 Jbeta primers went into the PCR. Data came from immunoSEQ multiplex PCR; TCRdb stores just in-frame clones and leaves some out. The listing records about 210,000 clones. The CDR3 is 14 residues long. Germline CDR1 and CDR2: SGHDT and YYEEEE. J was trimmed by 7 bases and V by 4 bases; bases with no gene match: 7. The source material was PBMCs. The chain recombines TRBV5-6 with TRBJ2-3, with TRBD2 identical over 9 bases. This sequence originates from a woman aged 25 to 39 in good health and CMV-seropositive. The CDR3 is CASSARPSGNTQYF. DNA of the CDR3: TGTGCCAGCAGCGCCCGGCCTAGCGGGAATACGCAGTATTTT.